This is a list of T cell receptor beta chains from one sample in a study of esophageal squamous cell carcinoma under preoperative chemotherapy. From the PCR reads, TCRdb called clonotypes with MiXCR, one entry per CDR3 protein. The repertoire consists of about 32,000 distinct CDR3 sequences, with around 50% occurring once and the leading ten covering roughly 23%. The specimen was taken from a patient given preoperative chemotherapy. These receptor sequences come from a human donor with esophageal squamous cell carcinoma. The donor label of this sample is uncertain. Each CDR3 is given with its conserved first and last residue. The order of the fields is J gene, V gene, D gene, clone size, CDR3 DNA, CDR3 protein. A D gene is named only where the DNA matches it firmly. Clone size is stated in some rows and not others, as once, few, many or a class when expanded.

TRBJ2-7 | TRBV7-9 | NA | NA | TGTGCCAGCAGCTTAGACTATGGGGCGACCGAGCAGTACTTC | CASSLDYGATEQYF
TRBJ2-1 | TRBV7-7 | NA | many | TGTGCTAGCAGCTTAGGCGTGGCCGATGAGCAGTTCTTC | CASSLGVADEQFF
TRBJ2-5 | TRBV7-2 | NA | NA | TGTGCCAGCAGCTTAGGTGGGCACGAGACCCAGTACTTC | CASSLGGHETQYF
TRBJ2-5 | TRBV29-1 | NA | few | TGCAGCGTGAAAGCCGGGATCAACCAAGAGACCCAGTACTTC | CSVKAGINQETQYF
TRBJ2-5 | TRBV7-2 | NA | many | TGTGCCAGCAGCCTAGCCGGAGAGACCCAGTACTTC | CASSLAGETQYF
TRBJ2-3 | TRBV12-3/TRBV12-4 | NA | NA | TGTGCCAGCAGTTTGGGCCTCGGGGGCCGGGACCCAGATACCCAGTATTTC | CASSLGLGGRDPDTQYF
TRBJ2-3 | TRBV7-3 | NA | NA | TGTGCCGGCGGCCACGGGAGTCTCGGCCCAGAGACGCAGTATTTT | CAGGHGSLGPETQYF
TRBJ2-1 | TRBV7-2 | TRBD1 | many | TGTGCCAGCAGCAGCTATCCGGGACAGGTCTACAATGAGCAGTTCTTC | CASSSYPGQVYNEQFF
TRBJ2-7 | TRBV7-1 | TRBD2 | once | TGTGGCCGCGGCTCGGGGCGGGGGGCCACAGACATGCAGTACTTC | CGRGSGRGATDMQYF
TRBJ2-5 | TRBV7-2 | TRBD2 | medium-sized | TGTGCCAGCAGCCCGACCCGGGGGGGCCAAGAGACCCAGTACTTC | CASSPTRGGQETQYF
TRBJ2-7 | TRBV12-3/TRBV12-4 | NA | few | TGTGCCAGCACCTGGGGTGGGGGGGCGGGCACCTACGAGCAGTACTTC | CASTWGGGAGTYEQYF
TRBJ2-4 | TRBV7-8 | NA | NA | TGTGCCAGCAGCAACCCAGCGCTGGGGCCCGGAAATACGCAGTACTTC | CASSNPALGPGNTQYF
TRBJ1-2 | TRBV6-1 | NA | NA | TGTGCCAGCAGTGAAGCTGGGGAAAACTATGGCTACACCTTC | CASSEAGENYGYTF
TRBJ2-4 | TRBV7-8 | NA | NA | TGTGCGAGCCGCGTCTCAGGGCTGTGGGCCAGTAACACTCAGTACTTC | CASRVSGLWASNTQYF
TRBJ2-3 | TRBV7-2 | TRBD2 | NA | TGTGCCAGCAGCCTGGGACTAGCGGGGATGAGCACCGGGGCGCAGTATTTT | CASSLGLAGMSTGAQYF
TRBJ1-2 | TRBV19 | NA | NA | TGTGCCAGTACTTTGGGGGGGGTTTACGATGGCTACACCTTC | CASTLGGVYDGYTF
TRBJ2-1 | TRBV7-6 | TRBD2 | NA | TGTGCCAGCACCCTCCAGCGGGGCTCCTACGGGGAGCTGTTCTTC | CASTLQRGSYGELFF
TRBJ2-1 | TRBV10-3 | NA | NA | TGTGCCACCAAGGAGGGGGAGCAGTTCTTC | CATKEGEQFF
TRBJ1-3 | TRBV7-2 | TRBD1 | many | TGTGCCAGCAGCTTGACAGGGGAGGTCTCTGGAAACACCATATATTTT | CASSLTGEVSGNTIYF
TRBJ2-6 | TRBV19 | NA | many | TGTGCCAGTAGTTTGGTGGGGGCGCTTCCCTTTGGGGCCAACGTCCTGACTTTC | CASSLVGALPFGANVLTF
TRBJ2-5 | TRBV7-8 | NA | medium-sized | TGTGCCAGCAGCCGCCTAGGGGGTAGGGGGATCAAAGAGACCCAGTACTTC | CASSRLGGRGIKETQYF
TRBJ2-4 | TRBV7-6 | TRBD2 | NA | TGCCGCGGCACGGCGCGGGGGGCCAAAAACACTCAGTACTTC | CRGTARGAKNTQYF
TRBJ2-4 | TRBV6-5 | NA | NA | TGTGCCAGCAGTGTATCGAGCGGGTCTACCACAGATACTCAGTACTTC | CASSVSSGSTTDTQYF
TRBJ2-1 | TRBV11-3 | NA | many | TGTGCCAGCAGCTTGGGGTTTCTCACGGGGTTGCAAGAGACCCAGTTCTTC | CASSLGFLTGLQETQFF
TRBJ2-3 | TRBV7-9 | NA | NA | TGTGCCAGCAGCCCGTTGACAGCCAAAGATACGCAGTACTTT | CASSPLTAKDTQYF
TRBJ2-3 | TRBV11-2 | NA | NA | TGTGCCAGCAGCTCCCAGACAGGAGCCACAGATACGCAGTATTTT | CASSSQTGATDTQYF
TRBJ2-5 | TRBV12-3/TRBV12-4 | NA | NA | TGTTCCAGCAGTGGTACTGGGGGGGGGGCGACAGAGACCCAGTACTTC | CSSSGTGGGATETQYF
TRBJ2-4 | TRBV7-6 | TRBD2 | NA | TGTGCCAGCAGCTTTTCGGGGCGGGGGGTCACAGATATGCAGTACTTT | CASSFSGRGVTDMQYF
TRBJ2-7 | TRBV12-3/TRBV12-4 | TRBD1 | many | TGTGCCAGCAGTACCGGGACAGGCTCCTACGAGCAGTACTTC | CASSTGTGSYEQYF
TRBJ2-4 | TRBV12-3/TRBV12-4 | NA | NA | TGTGCCAGCCGTACCACGGGGCGGGGCGCCAAAAACACGCAGTACTTT | CASRTTGRGAKNTQYF
TRBJ2-3 | TRBV12-3/TRBV12-4 | TRBD2 | NA | TGTGCCAGCAGTACTACTAGGCGGGGGGCCACAGATACGCAGTACTTT | CASSTTRRGATDTQYF
TRBJ2-2 | TRBV10-3 | TRBD2 | many | TGTGCCACCATGAACACTAGCGGGGGGGCAACGGGGGAGCTGTTTTTT | CATMNTSGGATGELFF
TRBJ2-3 | TRBV7-3 | NA | few | TGTGCCAGCAGCCTCAAACCGGGGCTGGGGGCCGGAGATACTCAGTACTTT | CASSLKPGLGAGDTQYF
TRBJ2-6 | TRBV7-9 | TRBD1 | few | TGTGCCAGCAGCTCCGGGACAGGAGTCTCTGGGGCCAACGTCCTGACTTTC | CASSSGTGVSGANVLTF
TRBJ2-3 | TRBV12-3/TRBV12-4 | NA | NA | TGTGCCAGCAGTTTAGCGTCGCTCATCCAGGCTGTGAGCACAGGTACGCAGTATTTT | CASSLASLIQAVSTGTQYF
TRBJ1-6 | TRBV27 | TRBD1 | few | TGTGCCAGCAGTGCCCGACAGGGTAGCTCCTATAATTCACCCCTCCACTTT | CASSARQGSSYNSPLHF
TRBJ2-1 | TRBV11-3 | NA | few | TGTGCCAGCACTACCTCACGGGGGTCAGCGAATGAGCAGTTCTTC | CASTTSRGSANEQFF
TRBJ2-3 | TRBV5-3 | NA | NA | TGTGGCAGCAGCTTGGGAGATTCTGGCAAAGACACGCAGTATTTC | CGSSLGDSGKDTQYF
TRBJ2-4 | TRBV7-2 | NA | NA | TGTGCCAGCAGCCAATTGGGCAGCCAAGGGATCCAGTACTTC | CASSQLGSQGIQYF
TRBJ2-3 | TRBV12-3/TRBV12-4 | NA | few | TGTGCCAGCAGTTCGGGACCTAGTACAGATACGCAGTATTTT | CASSSGPSTDTQYF
TRBJ2-1 | TRBV12-3/TRBV12-4 | TRBD2 | few | TGTGCCAGCAGGATCCTGGCTAGCGGGACTGAGCAGTTCTTC | CASRILASGTEQFF
TRBJ2-6 | TRBV12-3/TRBV12-4 | NA | NA | TGTGCCAGCAGTTTAACCAGGGGGGCTGGGGCCAACGTCCTGACTTTC | CASSLTRGAGANVLTF
TRBJ2-5 | TRBV27 | NA | many | TGTGCCAGCAGTCTCACCCGGGGCCAAGAGACCCAGTACTTC | CASSLTRGQETQYF
TRBJ2-5 | TRBV7-6 | TRBD2 | few | TGTGCGGGCAGCGGGGGCCGTGTCCCAGAGACGCAGTACTTC | CAGSGGRVPETQYF
TRBJ2-7 | TRBV4-3 | TRBD1 | few | TGCGCCAGCAGCCAAGATGGGGACAGGGTCAAGGCCTACGAGCAGTACTTC | CASSQDGDRVKAYEQYF
TRBJ2-3 | TRBV12-3/TRBV12-4 | TRBD1 | once | TGTGCCAGCAAGCCACACAGGGGGGCAGATACGCAGTATTTT | CASKPHRGADTQYF
TRBJ2-1 | TRBV11-2 | NA | medium-sized | TGTGCCAGCAGCTTAGACAGGGGCTACAATGAGCAGTTCTTC | CASSLDRGYNEQFF
TRBJ2-3 | TRBV11-2 | NA | NA | TGTGCCAGCAGCTTTAGGGGCCGCGTCACAGATACGCAGTATTTT | CASSFRGRVTDTQYF
TRBJ2-5 | TRBV10-3 | NA | NA | TGTGCCATCAGTAGAACGACAGCCAACAATGAGCAGTACTTC | CAISRTTANNEQYF
TRBJ2-5 | TRBV6-1 | TRBD1 | many | TGTGCCAGCAGTGAATACTTGACAGGGGGGAGAAGGGGGCTGGAGACCCAGTACTTC | CASSEYLTGGRRGLETQYF
TRBJ2-5 | TRBV6-1 | TRBD2 | many | TGTGCCAGCAGGGGGACTAGCGGGGGCCACTACAATGAGCAGTACTTC | CASRGTSGGHYNEQYF
TRBJ2-5 | TRBV7-6 | NA | NA | TGTGCCAGGAGCGCGGGGCGGGTCACAGATACCCAGTACTTC | CARSAGRVTDTQYF
TRBJ1-1 | TRBV20-1 | NA | NA | TGCAGTGCCAGATTCGCGGTGAACACTGAAGCTTTCTTT | CSARFAVNTEAFF
TRBJ2-7 | TRBV7-8 | TRBD2 | few | TGTGCCAGCAGCAACCTAGCGGGGGGGCCCGGTAATATGCAGTACTTC | CASSNLAGGPGNMQYF
TRBJ2-2 | TRBV6-2/TRBV6-3 | NA | few | TGTGCCAGCAGGCCAGGGTTTGACACCGGGGAGCTGTTTTTT | CASRPGFDTGELFF
TRBJ2-1 | TRBV6-5 | TRBD1 | NA | TGTGCCAGCAGTTACTCGTCTGGGACAGGGAGGTACAATGAGCAGTTCTTC | CASSYSSGTGRYNEQFF
TRBJ2-1 | TRBV6-2/TRBV6-3 | TRBD2 | NA | TGTGCCAGCAGGATAGCGGGAGATCAAGAGACCCAGTTCTTC | CASRIAGDQETQFF
TRBJ2-1 | TRBV7-3 | TRBD1 | NA | TGTGCCAGCAGCTTAGGAGGGGACAGGGGGTCCTACAATGAGCAGTTCTTC | CASSLGGDRGSYNEQFF
TRBJ2-7 | TRBV7-8 | NA | medium-sized | TGTGCCAGCAGCCCCAGGCGGGGCGGCGAGCAGTACTTC | CASSPRRGGEQYF
TRBJ1-1 | TRBV7-2 | NA | NA | TGTGCCAGCAGCTTGTATGGGGAAGCTTTCTTT | CASSLYGEAFF